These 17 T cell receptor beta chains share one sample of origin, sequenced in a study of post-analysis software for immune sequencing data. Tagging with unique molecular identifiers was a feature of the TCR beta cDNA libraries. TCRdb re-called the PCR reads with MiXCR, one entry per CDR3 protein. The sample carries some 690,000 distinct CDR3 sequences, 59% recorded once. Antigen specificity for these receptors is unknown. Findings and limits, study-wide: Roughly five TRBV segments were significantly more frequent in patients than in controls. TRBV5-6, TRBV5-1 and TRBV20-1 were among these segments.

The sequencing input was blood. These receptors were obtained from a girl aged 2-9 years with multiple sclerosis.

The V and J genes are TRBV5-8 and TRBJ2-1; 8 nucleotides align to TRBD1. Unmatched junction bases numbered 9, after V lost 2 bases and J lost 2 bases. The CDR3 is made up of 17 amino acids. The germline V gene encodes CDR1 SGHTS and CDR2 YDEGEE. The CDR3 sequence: CASSLRTPGQAYNEQFF. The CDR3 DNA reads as TGTGCCAGCAGCTTAAGGACCCCGGGACAGGCCTACAATGAGCAGTTCTTC.

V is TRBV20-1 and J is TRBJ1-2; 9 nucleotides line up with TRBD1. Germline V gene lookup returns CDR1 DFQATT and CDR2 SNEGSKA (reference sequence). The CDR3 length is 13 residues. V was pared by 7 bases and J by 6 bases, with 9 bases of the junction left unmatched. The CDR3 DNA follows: TGCAGTGGTAGGACAGGGGCGAAAGATGGCTACACCTTC. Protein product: CSGRTGAKDGYTF.

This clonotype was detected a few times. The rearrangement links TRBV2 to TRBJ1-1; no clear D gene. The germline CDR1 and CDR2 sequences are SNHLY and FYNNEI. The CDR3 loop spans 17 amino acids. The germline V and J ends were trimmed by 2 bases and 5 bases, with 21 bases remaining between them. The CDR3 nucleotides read TGTGCCAGCAGTGAATGGACGACGGACTCTGCGAGGACTGAAGCTTTCTTT. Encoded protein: CASSEWTTDSARTEAFF.

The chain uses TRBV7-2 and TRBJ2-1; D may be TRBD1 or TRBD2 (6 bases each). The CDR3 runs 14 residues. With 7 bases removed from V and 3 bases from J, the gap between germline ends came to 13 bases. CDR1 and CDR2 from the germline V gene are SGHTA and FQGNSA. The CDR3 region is CASKPGEVYNEQFF. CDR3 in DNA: TGTGCCAGCAAGCCAGGGGAGGTCTACAATGAGCAGTTCTTC.

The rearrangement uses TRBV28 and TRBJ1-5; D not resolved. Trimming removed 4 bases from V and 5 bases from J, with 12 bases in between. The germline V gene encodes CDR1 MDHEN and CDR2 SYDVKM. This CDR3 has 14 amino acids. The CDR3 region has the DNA TGTGCCAGCAGTTCGAAGGTCGGGTATCAGCCCCAGCATTTT. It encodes CASSSKVGYQPQHF.

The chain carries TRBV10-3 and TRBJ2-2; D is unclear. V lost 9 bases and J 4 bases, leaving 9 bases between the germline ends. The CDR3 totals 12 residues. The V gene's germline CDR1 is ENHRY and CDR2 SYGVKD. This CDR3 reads CAISAATGELFF. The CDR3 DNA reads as TGTGCCATATCGGCGGCCACCGGGGAGCTGTTTTTT.

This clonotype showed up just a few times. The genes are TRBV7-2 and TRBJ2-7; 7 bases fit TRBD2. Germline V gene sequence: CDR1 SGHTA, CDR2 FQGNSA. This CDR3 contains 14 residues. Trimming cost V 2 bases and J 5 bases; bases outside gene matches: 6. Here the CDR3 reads CASSLQAGANEQYF. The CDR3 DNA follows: TGTGCCAGCAGCTTACAGGCGGGAGCCAACGAGCAGTACTTC. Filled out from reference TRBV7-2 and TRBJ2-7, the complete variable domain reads GAGVSQSPSNKVTEKGKDVELRCDPISGHTALYWYRQSLGQGLEFLIYFQGNSAPDKSGLPSDRFSAERTGGSVSTLTIQRTQQEDSAVYLCASSLQAGANEQYFGPGTRLTVT.

The CDR3 bases are TGTGCCACCAGTGATTTTCCTAGCGGGAATGAGCAGTTCTTC. It translates to CATSDFPSGNEQFF. V and J are TRBV24-1 and TRBJ2-1, with 8 bases matching TRBD2. The CDR3 is 14 amino acids. The trim removed 1 base at V and 7 bases at J, leaving 2 bases unmatched. Per germline, CDR1 KGHDR and CDR2 SFDVKD.

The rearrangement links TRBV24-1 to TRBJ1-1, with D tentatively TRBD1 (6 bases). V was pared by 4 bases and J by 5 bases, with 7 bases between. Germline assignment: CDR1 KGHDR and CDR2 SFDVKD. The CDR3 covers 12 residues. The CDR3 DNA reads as TGTGCCACCAGTGACCAGGGGACTGAAGCTTTCTTT. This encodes CATSDQGTEAFF.

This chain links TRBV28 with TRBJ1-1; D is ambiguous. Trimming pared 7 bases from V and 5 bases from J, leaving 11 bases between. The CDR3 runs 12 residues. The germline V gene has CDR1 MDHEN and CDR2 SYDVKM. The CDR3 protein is CASMVTLTEAFF. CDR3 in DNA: TGTGCCAGCATGGTAACGTTGACTGAAGCTTTCTTT.

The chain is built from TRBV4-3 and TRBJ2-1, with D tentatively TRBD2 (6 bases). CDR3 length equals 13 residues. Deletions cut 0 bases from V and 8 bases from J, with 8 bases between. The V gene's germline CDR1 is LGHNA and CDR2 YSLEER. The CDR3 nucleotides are TGCGCCAGCAGCCAAGAAGGGGAGGATGAGCAGTTCTTC. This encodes CASSQEGEDEQFF.

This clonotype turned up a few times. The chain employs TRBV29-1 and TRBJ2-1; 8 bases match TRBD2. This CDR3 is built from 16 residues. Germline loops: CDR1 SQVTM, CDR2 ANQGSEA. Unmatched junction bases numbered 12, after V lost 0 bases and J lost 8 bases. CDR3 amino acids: CSVEETNREGFYEQFF. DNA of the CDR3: TGCAGCGTTGAAGAAACGAACCGGGAGGGGTTCTATGAGCAGTTCTTC.

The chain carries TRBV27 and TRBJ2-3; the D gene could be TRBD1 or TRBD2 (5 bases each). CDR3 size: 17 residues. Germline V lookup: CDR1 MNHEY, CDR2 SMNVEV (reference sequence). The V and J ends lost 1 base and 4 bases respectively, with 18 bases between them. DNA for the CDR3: TGTGCCAGCAGTTTATTGCAGGGACGGACCGTCCCAGATACGCAGTATTTT. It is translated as CASSLLQGRTVPDTQYF.

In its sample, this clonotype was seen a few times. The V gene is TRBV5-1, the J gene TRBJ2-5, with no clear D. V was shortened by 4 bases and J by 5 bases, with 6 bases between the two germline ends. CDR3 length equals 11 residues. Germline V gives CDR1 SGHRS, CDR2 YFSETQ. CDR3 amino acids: CASSADETQYF. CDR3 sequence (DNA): TGCGCCAGCAGCGCGGATGAGACCCAGTACTTC.

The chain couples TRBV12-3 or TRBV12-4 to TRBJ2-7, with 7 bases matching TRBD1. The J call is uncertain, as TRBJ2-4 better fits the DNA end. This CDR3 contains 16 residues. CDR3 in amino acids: CASSSRQGSSKNIQYF. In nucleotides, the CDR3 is TGTGCCAGCAGTTCAAGACAGGGTAGTAGCAAAAACATTCAGTACTTC.

This CDR3 is CSASLGTSGSLVQFF. The CDR3 bases are TGCAGTGCTTCCCTTGGGACTAGCGGGAGCCTTGTGCAGTTCTTC. The rearrangement uses TRBV20-1 and TRBJ2-1; 14 bases line up with TRBD2. The CDR3 extends over 15 amino acids. Germline assignment: CDR1 DFQATT and CDR2 SNEGSKA (reference sequence). V was clipped by 5 bases and J by 12 bases; unmatched bases: 12.

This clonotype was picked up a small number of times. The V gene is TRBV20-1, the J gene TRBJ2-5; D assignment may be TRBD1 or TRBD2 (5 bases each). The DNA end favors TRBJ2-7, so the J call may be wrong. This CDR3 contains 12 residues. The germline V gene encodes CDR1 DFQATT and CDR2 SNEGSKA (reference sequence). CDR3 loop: CSARGVSHEQYF. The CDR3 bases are TGCAGTGCTAGGGGGGTGTCCCACGAGCAGTACTTC.